This TCR beta chain was found in a study of blood T cell repertoires in COVID-19. For the study at large: Sites in the United States, Italy and Spain provided acute and convalescent COVID-19 samples.

Authors' processing steps: Amplification of reference gene primers provided the estimated nucleated cell counts. Repertoires were generated with immunoSEQ multiplex PCR, while TCRdb's copy carries only in-frame clones and drops some. V and J calls and clone size are given by that table; D and trimming were obtained from the DNA. Of 250,000 or so clones in the sample, about 84% were seen once. The CDR3 loop spans 14 amino acids. Losses at the gene ends were 3 bases for V and 5 bases for J; bases not matched to a gene: 5. The V gene's germline CDR1 is MDHEN and CDR2 SYDVKM. What the recovered Cohort 3 donors had was two negative PCRs, clearance, or symptom resolution.

V usage is TRBV28 and J usage is TRBJ1-1, with 8 bases that match TRBD1. This TCR derives from a woman in her forties or fifties who had recovered from COVID-19. Specimen: PBMCs or T cells enriched from blood (not recorded which). The CDR3 spells CASSFVTGATEAFF. Written as DNA, the CDR3 is TGTGCCAGCAGTTTTGTGACAGGGGCGACTGAAGCTTTCTTT.